The rows below give T cell receptor beta chains drawn from one sample of a study of blood T cell repertoires in COVID-19. TCRdb keeps only in-frame clones here, not all; method: immunoSEQ multiplex PCR. The sample lists 220,000 or so clones, around 84% occurring once. Sequencing was performed on peripheral blood. The receptors come from a woman between 55 and 75 years old who had recovered from COVID-19. Both conserved end residues are trimmed from each CDR3.

V gene: TRBV7-2
CDR3 protein: ASSWTGGPYEQY

V gene: TRBV7-2
CDR3 protein: ASSLPPAANTGELF

V gene: TRBV19
CDR3 protein: ASIVEPSYNSPLH

V gene: TRBV15
CDR3 protein: ASGTGNTIY

V gene: TRBV6-6
CDR3 protein: ASSTGQLYNSPLH

V gene: TRBV7-2
CDR3 protein: ASSPSRGGGTDTQY

V gene: TRBV7-8
CDR3 protein: ASSLLRNTGELF

V gene: TRBV7-6
CDR3 protein: ASSEASGETQY

V gene: TRBV7-3
CDR3 protein: ASSLSRGNEQF

V gene: TRBV11-2
CDR3 protein: ASSLDGGAGAF

V gene: TRBV5-8
CDR3 protein: ASTRRQGRTDTQY

V gene: TRBV2
CDR3 protein: ASSESPLDSQRF

V gene: TRBV7-2
CDR3 protein: ASSLMRGGYNEQF

V gene: TRBV11-2
CDR3 protein: ASSLVDRSSYEQY

V gene: TRBV30
CDR3 protein: AWRRASQDNSPLH

V gene: TRBV19
CDR3 protein: ATGPGAYEQY

V gene: TRBV9
CDR3 protein: ASSEGIWGLSSVSSGANVLT

V gene: TRBV6-1
CDR3 protein: ASSEGTGTLLEKLF

V gene: TRBV18
CDR3 protein: ASSPPLQGYGYT

V gene: TRBV11-3
CDR3 protein: ASSAGESYEQY

V gene: TRBV6-5
CDR3 protein: ASRRQGAGGNTIY

V gene: TRBV7-2
CDR3 protein: ASSPVTGDTEAF

V gene: TRBV11-3
CDR3 protein: ASSPGVTSGGTDTQY

V gene: TRBV27
CDR3 protein: ASSQDLGQGREKLF

V gene: TRBV7-8
CDR3 protein: ASSHLRLAGGRNEQF

V gene: TRBV7-3
CDR3 protein: ASSSGLVLNEQF

V gene: TRBV27
CDR3 protein: ASSLGLAGIDEQF

V gene: TRBV19
CDR3 protein: ASRGAEQF

V gene: TRBV5-1
CDR3 protein: ASSLGAGGTYNEQF

V gene: TRBV12-5
CDR3 protein: ASASGTGNSPLH

V gene: TRBV6-5
CDR3 protein: ASSGQEGYT

V gene: TRBV11-2
CDR3 protein: ASSLVASGPLYEQY

V gene: TRBV19
CDR3 protein: ASSNRDSRLPIRGYT

V gene: TRBV18
CDR3 protein: ASSPPLMFQGRGPNEKLF

V gene: TRBV6-1
CDR3 protein: ASSEPGLAGGYEQF

V gene: TRBV5-4
CDR3 protein: ASSTPTDFEAF

V gene: TRBV27
CDR3 protein: ASTTPGTVEAF

V gene: TRBV18
CDR3 protein: ASSPEETQY

V gene: TRBV2
CDR3 protein: ASSERLSTDTQY

V gene: TRBV27
CDR3 protein: ASSRNRETEAF

V gene: TRBV5-1
CDR3 protein: ASRRDRGNTDTQY

V gene: TRBV19
CDR3 protein: ASSPPERAF

V gene: TRBV7-3
CDR3 protein: ASSLIANTDTQY

V gene: TRBV19
CDR3 protein: ASSLRDRDLNEQF

V gene: TRBV18
CDR3 protein: ASSPRVSTDTQY

V gene: TRBV11-2
CDR3 protein: ASSFVAGPQY

V gene: TRBV2
CDR3 protein: ASSARGRAGEQY

V gene: TRBV19
CDR3 protein: ASSKGQGASYEQY

V gene: TRBV11-2
CDR3 protein: ASSFDRGLGNQPQH

V gene: TRBV29-1
CDR3 protein: SVRNKQGNPEAF

V gene: TRBV6-4
CDR3 protein: ASSSGGAWDTQY

V gene: TRBV5-1
CDR3 protein: ASSQTSGAYNEQF

V gene: TRBV3-1/TRBV3-2
CDR3 protein: ASSPPLVDTQY

V gene: TRBV6-1
CDR3 protein: ASSEGGAVYNEQF

V gene: TRBV9
CDR3 protein: ASSVVAARYNEQF

V gene: TRBV6-2/TRBV6-3
CDR3 protein: ASSYSSVVLDRRNEKLF

V gene: TRBV7-2
CDR3 protein: ASSLDTSGRYNEQF

V gene: TRBV5-1
CDR3 protein: ASSLETGMNEKLF

V gene: TRBV9
CDR3 protein: ASSPRGDVETQY

V gene: TRBV7-6
CDR3 protein: ASSLLAGGAYNEQF